This T cell receptor (beta chain) was profiled in a study of blood T cell repertoires in COVID-19. Overall study: Sites across the United States, Italy and Spain contributed samples from acute and convalescent COVID-19. T cells, B-cell-depleted T cells, or PBMCs provided the cDNA or gDNA that served as material.

The authors' processing: The assay estimated nucleated cells by amplifying reference gene primers. The table came from immunoSEQ multiplex PCR; TCRdb's copy has only in-frame clones and leaves some out. The D gene and trimming were derived from the DNA, and the V and J assignments and clone size from that table. This sample has approximately 130,000 clones, with roughly 80% found just once. The CDR3 is 15 residues long. Looked up from germline, CDR1 is MNHEY and CDR2 is SVGAGI. V shed 6 bases and J 2 bases; nucleotides not matched to a gene: 4. The clonotype originates from a human donor in a cohort sampled during active COVID-19. The sample taken for sequencing was peripheral blood. V gene TRBV6-5 combines with J gene TRBJ2-7; 13 bases agree with TRBD2. The CDR3 loop is CASRTGTSGAYEQYF. The CDR3 nucleotides are TGTGCCAGCAGAACCGGGACTAGCGGGGCCTACGAGCAGTACTTC.